The T cell receptor beta chain under discussion was sequenced for a study of blood T cell repertoires in COVID-19. Germline trimming cut 2 bases from V and 10 bases from J; bases unmatched to any gene: 6. This CDR3 comprises 13 residues. Germline loops: CDR1 SGHTA, CDR2 FQGNSA. Produced via immunoSEQ multiplex PCR; TCRdb's table is partial and in-frame only. The table records about 400,000 clones, 75% to 90% of them present only once. The sequence came from a woman aged 55 to 70 with COVID-19, enrolled during active disease. Material: peripheral blood. The rearrangement links TRBV7-2 to TRBJ1-1; 8 positions match TRBD1. The CDR3 region has the DNA TGTGCCAGCAGCTTATCGACAGGGGAGCTAGCTTTCTTT. This codes for CASSLSTGELAFF.